This T cell receptor beta chain was retrieved from a study of shared T cell receptors in the human thymus. Germline V lookup: CDR1 PRHDT, CDR2 FYEKMQ (reference sequence). The CDR3 is 19 residues long. The V gene end was trimmed by 0 bases and the J gene end by 2 bases; junction bases not matched to a gene: 16. Profiled with immunoSEQ multiplex PCR; TCRdb holds only in-frame clones, not every one. The table includes hundreds of thousands of clones, approximately 80% detected once. The same sample was also used in a study of human thymus T cells. That paper states: The thymus tissue came from resections taken during corrective heart surgery. There were highly overlapping thymic repertoires among unrelated individuals, as related research reported.

The chain employs TRBV13 and TRBJ2-7; 7 bases match TRBD1. Sequencing was carried out using thymocytes. This clonotype was sampled from a boy under two years old with a congenital heart defect. This chain's CDR3 is CASSLGGTAYRLLTYEQYF. The DNA for the CDR3 is TGTGCCAGCAGCTTAGGAGGGACAGCGTACCGATTGTTGACCTACGAGCAGTACTTC.